The clone carrying this TCR beta chain is a singleton in its sample. Per the study methods: The authors estimated nucleated cell counts from reference gene primer amplification. The repertoire was sequenced with immunoSEQ multiplex PCR; TCRdb's copy has only in-frame clones and lacks some. The DNA gave D and trimming, while V, J and clone size come from that table. The repertoire includes about 140,000 clones, 78% of them detected once, and 11% sits in the top ten. The sample originates from a study of blood T cell repertoires in COVID-19. Across the study: Spain, Italy and the United States supplied samples that represented acute and convalescent COVID-19. T cells, B-cell-depleted T cells, or PBMCs provided the cDNA or gDNA that served as material.

With 1 base clipped from V and 2 bases from J, the junction kept 1 base outside the gene matches. Looked up from germline, CDR1 is MGHDK and CDR2 is SYGVNS. This CDR3 region has 14 residues. This chain connects TRBV25-1 to TRBJ2-5, with 7 nucleotides matching TRBD1. Sequenced sample: peripheral blood. This clonotype was sampled from a man between 60 and 70 years old who had recovered from COVID-19. The DNA of the CDR3 is TGTGCCAGCAGTGAATGGGGACAGCAAGAGACCCAGTACTTC. This codes for CASSEWGQQETQYF.